The TCR beta chain described here comes from a study of T cells after posttransplantation cyclophosphamide. Measured with immunoSEQ multiplex PCR; TCRdb has only the in-frame clones, and not every one. The data show under 8,500 clones, with roughly four fifths seen just once and approximately 20% held by the top ten. Findings and limits, study-wide: Recipient CMV seropositivity and CMV reactivation strongly tracked TRB clonality. Later blood repertoires were often dominated by clones from the donor CD8+ memory compartment.

Germline CDR1 and CDR2: SGHTA and FQGNSA. V dropped 5 bases and J dropped 4; count of bases not matched to a gene: 13. This CDR3 has 18 residues. Comment on this clone: The antigen is undetermined.

Treatment was busulfan-fludarabine conditioning, a marrow graft, and cyclophosphamide on days +3 and +4. The chain has TRBV7-2 and TRBJ2-3; TRBD2 matches at 12 bases. Material: PBMCs, obtained approximately 1,400 days after allogeneic stem cell transplant with posttransplant cyclophosphamide. The sequence came from a male patient younger than 45 who received an allogeneic stem cell transplant from a related donor, was CMV-positive, and had acute GVHD only. Some T cells may be graft donor cells. The CDR3: CASSRASSGGVGADTQYF. The CDR3 DNA follows: TGTGCCAGCAGCCGGGCCTCTAGCGGGGGGGTCGGAGCAGATACGCAGTATTTT.